These 30 T cell receptor beta chains originate from one sample sequenced in a study of T-cell memory formation after mild COVID-19. TCRdb redid the calling of the 5' RACE reads with MiXCR, one entry per CDR3 protein. The table shows hundreds of thousands of distinct CDR3 sequences, with roughly 15% occurring only once. The sequenced sample consisted of PBMCs or a T cell subset sorted from them (not recorded which). The receptors stem from a man younger than 35 who had mild COVID-19 (a few samples of this study predate the infection). Cell type and time point are not known.

This clonotype has only a few counts. With a much larger clone just one base away, this may be a read error. The chain joins TRBV9 to TRBJ2-1, with 13 bases aligning to TRBD2. The CDR3 is 15 amino acids. Trimming at V came to 4 bases and at J to 6 bases, leaving 4 bases not matched to a gene. Germline V gene lookup returns CDR1 SGDLS and CDR2 YYNGEE. The CDR3 DNA sequence: TGTGCCAGCAGCACTACTAGCGGGGGGGCCAATGAGCAGTTCTTC. It yields the protein CASSTTSGGANEQFF.

This clonotype was detected only a few times. The chain uses TRBV7-9 and TRBJ2-3, with TRBD1 matching over 7 bases. This CDR3 spans 14 amino acids. With 3 bases clipped from V and 2 bases from J, the junction kept 2 bases outside the gene matches. CDR1 SEHNR and CDR2 FQNEAQ come from the germline V gene (reference sequence). CDR3 bases: TGTGCCAGCAGCTTGGGGACAGCCACAGATACGCAGTATTTT. The encoded protein is CASSLGTATDTQYF.

This clonotype was picked up many times. This rearrangement joins TRBV7-2 to TRBJ2-1; the D is unclear. CDR1 and CDR2 from the germline V gene are SGHTA and FQGNSA. Trimming cost V 5 bases and J 9 bases, with 14 bases left between them. The CDR3 covers 13 residues. This CDR3 is CASSPSEAIEQFF. The CDR3 nucleotides read TGTGCCAGCAGCCCTTCTGAGGCCATTGAGCAGTTCTTC.

This clonotype showed up just a few times. The chain recombines TRBV6-6 with TRBJ2-7; 9 bases map to TRBD1. Germline lookup yields CDR1 MNHNY and CDR2 SVGAGI (reference sequence). Trimming cost V 2 bases and J 2 bases; bases outside gene matches: 4. The CDR3 covers 15 residues. The CDR3 sequence: CASSYTQGAAYEQYF. The CDR3 DNA sequence: TGTGCCAGCAGTTACACACAGGGGGCGGCCTACGAGCAGTACTTC.

This clonotype showed up just a few times. The J gene is TRBJ2-6, the V gene TRBV9, with D tentatively TRBD2 (7 bases). This CDR3 contains 17 residues. Germline loops: CDR1 SGDLS, CDR2 YYNGEE. V was shortened by 1 base and J by 0 bases, with 11 bases between the two germline ends. For the CDR3, the DNA is TGTGCCAGCAGCGTAACCGGGGGGCCCTCTGGGGCCAACGTCCTGACTTTC. Amino acids: CASSVTGGPSGANVLTF.

This sequence joins TRBV29-1 and TRBJ1-1, with D tentatively TRBD1 (5 bases). In germline, CDR1 is SQVTM, CDR2 ANQGSEA. This CDR3 spans 11 amino acids. V lost 8 bases to trimming and J lost 5 bases, with 12 bases between them. CDR3 sequence (DNA): TGCAGCATCGTAAAGGGGACTGAAGCTTTCTTT. This codes for CSIVKGTEAFF.

This chain links TRBV20-1 with TRBJ1-5; TRBD1 matches 9 bases. CDR3 length: 13 residues. J lost 5 bases, V lost 6 bases, and 5 bases had no gene match. CDR1 is DFQATT and CDR2 is SNEGSKA in the germline V gene (reference sequence). The CDR3: CSARTGGHQPQHF. The CDR3 nucleotides are TGCAGTGCCCGAACAGGGGGCCATCAGCCCCAGCATTTT.

The sample holds many counts of this clonotype. The chain employs TRBV25-1 and TRBJ1-1; no definite D call. The CDR3 is 14 amino acids. Per germline, CDR1 MGHDK and CDR2 SYGVNS. The ends were cut back, 0 bases at V and 1 base at J, with 6 bases in the middle. In DNA, the CDR3 is TGTGCCAGCAGTGAATATAGACAGAACACTGAAGCTTTCTTT. As protein: CASSEYRQNTEAFF.

This clonotype came up once. V gene TRBV27 combines with J gene TRBJ2-1; weak D call: TRBD2 (7 bases). The length of the CDR3 is 18 residues. CDR1 MNHEY and CDR2 SMNVEV come from the germline V gene (reference sequence). V was trimmed by 3 bases and J by 7 bases, leaving 25 bases between them. CDR3 protein: CASSFAHPPGKGGNEQFF. CDR3 nucleotide sequence: TGTGCCAGCAGTTTCGCTCACCCCCCCGGGAAGGGGGGGAATGAGCAGTTCTTC.

This clonotype has a handful of counts. This chain joins TRBV7-8 and TRBJ1-5, with D possibly matching TRBD1 (6 bases). CDR1 SGHVS and CDR2 FQNEAQ come from the germline V gene. V was trimmed by 3 bases and J by 0 bases, leaving 12 bases between them. The CDR3 consists of 16 residues. Here the CDR3 reads CASSLGGGHSNQPQHF. As DNA, the CDR3 is TGTGCCAGCAGCTTGGGCGGGGGACATAGCAATCAGCCCCAGCATTTT.

This chain uses TRBV20-1 with TRBJ1-2; the D gene is possibly TRBD1 (5 bases). The CDR3 is 18 amino acids. Looked up from germline, CDR1 is DFQATT and CDR2 is SNEGSKA (reference sequence). V lost 0 bases, J lost 0 bases, and 20 bases lay in between. The CDR3 DNA reads TGCAGTGCTAGAGATTGGTCGGGGCCTGGGGGGACTAACTATGGCTACACCTTC. Residues: CSARDWSGPGGTNYGYTF.

V gene TRBV7-7 combines with J gene TRBJ2-5; D is uncertain. Germline V gene data show CDR1 as SSHAT and CDR2 as FNYEAQ (reference sequence). With 5 bases removed from V and 5 bases from J, the gap between germline ends came to 12 bases. CDR3 length equals 13 residues. The CDR3 is CASSPRFGETQYF. The CDR3 DNA sequence: TGTGCCAGCAGCCCTAGGTTCGGGGAGACCCAGTACTTC. Filled out from reference TRBV7-7 and TRBJ2-5, the complete variable domain reads GAGVSQSPRYKVTKRGQDVTLRCDPISSHATLYWYQQALGQGPEFLTYFNYEAQPDKSGLPSDRFSAERPEGSISTLTIQRTEQRDSAMYRCASSPRFGETQYFGPGTRLLVL.

This clonotype has more than one count but fewer than ten. CDR3 in amino acids: CASSLQGPGQPQHF. The CDR3 nucleotides read TGTGCCAGCAGTTTACAGGGCCCGGGTCAGCCCCAGCATTTT. The chain couples TRBV12-3 or TRBV12-4 to TRBJ1-5; a weak D match, TRBD1 (5 bases). The length of the CDR3 is 14 residues. Trimming removed 2 bases at V and 6 bases at J, with 11 bases between.

This clonotype was seen a few times. The chain carries TRBV5-1 and TRBJ2-5; TRBD2 agrees at 9 bases. With V trimmed by 4 bases and J by 4 bases, 11 bases remained unmatched. The length of the CDR3 is 16 residues. Per germline, CDR1 SGHRS and CDR2 YFSETQ. Here the CDR3 DNA reads TGCGCCAGCAGCCCGAGTAGCGGGGGCCCCGGAGAGACCCAGTACTTC. This gives the protein CASSPSSGGPGETQYF.

This clonotype has ten or more counts. The chain uses TRBV29-1 and TRBJ2-1; TRBD1 agrees at 9 bases. The J segment lost 11 bases and the V segment lost 6 bases, leaving 8 bases of the junction unmatched. The CDR3 totals 12 residues. Looked up from germline, CDR1 is SQVTM and CDR2 is ANQGSEA. The CDR3 sequence is CSVHTGGPQQFF. The CDR3 DNA follows: TGCAGCGTACACACAGGGGGCCCCCAGCAGTTCTTC.

The CDR3 protein is CASRGARTKFYTGELFF. DNA for the CDR3: TGTGCCAGCAGAGGAGCGCGGACAAAATTTTACACCGGGGAGCTGTTTTTT. This chain joins TRBV11-2 and TRBJ2-2, with TRBD1 as a possible D gene (5 bases). Deletions cut 6 bases from V and 3 bases from J, with 20 bases between. The CDR3 is 17 amino acids. The germline V gene encodes CDR1 SGHAT and CDR2 FQNNGV.

This chain joins TRBV7-9 and TRBJ2-7; no clear D gene. The V gene lost 1 base and the J gene lost 6 bases, with 7 bases spanning the gap. The CDR3 totals 12 residues. CDR1 SEHNR and CDR2 FQNEAQ come from the germline V gene (reference sequence). The CDR3 DNA reads TGTGCCAGCAGCTTAGGGGCCCCCGAGCAGTACTTC. Its translation: CASSLGAPEQYF.

The V call is TRBV7-3, the J call TRBJ2-5; D not certain. The CDR3 sequence is 12 residues long. V was shortened by 5 bases and J by 4 bases, with 8 bases between the two germline ends. The germline V gene encodes CDR1 SGHTA and CDR2 FQGTGA. This CDR3 reads CASSPDSETQYF. The CDR3 coding sequence is TGTGCCAGCAGCCCAGACTCAGAGACCCAGTACTTC.

The chain recombines TRBV27 with TRBJ2-1, with TRBD2 matching 9 bases. Germline loops: CDR1 MNHEY, CDR2 SMNVEV (reference sequence). V lost 5 bases to trimming and J lost 8 bases; unmatched junction nucleotides: 19. This CDR3 has 18 amino acids. CDR3 sequence: CASSPSGGSPALQYEQFF. CDR3 bases: TGTGCCAGCAGTCCAAGCGGGGGGTCCCCCGCCTTACAGTATGAGCAGTTCTTC.

CDR3 nucleotide sequence: TGTGCCAGTAGTATAGATTCGGGACGCCTACGGCAGCCCCAGCATTTT. Protein: CASSIDSGRLRQPQHF. The rearrangement uses TRBV19 and TRBJ1-5; a weak D match, TRBD1 (5 bases). Germline CDR1 reads LNHDA; CDR2 reads SQIVND (reference sequence). V was pared by 0 bases and J by 7 bases, with 16 bases between. The CDR3 loop spans 16 amino acids.

This clonotype was seen ten or more times. This chain uses TRBV4-2 with TRBJ2-3; TRBD2 matches at 8 bases. The CDR3 totals 16 residues. Germline CDR1 is LGHNA and CDR2 is YNFKEQ. Trimming cost V 4 bases and J 0 bases; bases outside gene matches: 6. The CDR3 region is CASSPRGGASTDTQYF. The CDR3 DNA reads as TGTGCCAGCAGCCCTCGGGGGGGGGCTAGCACAGATACGCAGTATTTT.

In this sample, this clonotype turned up many times. The chain recombines TRBV7-8 with TRBJ2-1, with a weak D call TRBD2 (7 bases). V dropped 2 bases and J dropped 3 bases, with 11 bases sitting between them. CDR1 is SGHVS and CDR2 is FQNEAQ in the germline V gene. The CDR3 loop spans 15 amino acids. For the CDR3, the DNA is TGTGCCAGCAGCTTACGGGGAGGGGGCTACAATGAGCAGTTCTTC. It yields the protein CASSLRGGGYNEQFF.

This chain connects TRBV3-2 to TRBJ2-6; the table's D call of TRBD1 was not tested on the DNA. TRBV3-2 is assigned pseudogene status. The CDR3 is 19 amino acids. The CDR3 DNA follows: TGTGCCAGCAGCCAAGGGGTTAGACAGGGCCCCCCTGGGGCCAACGTCCTGACTTTC. As protein: CASSQGVRQGPPGANVLTF.

This clonotype was counted a few times. This chain joins TRBV6-5 and TRBJ2-7, with D hard to call. Germline CDR1 MNHEY, CDR2 SVGAGI. V gave up 3 bases and J gave up 2 bases, with 8 bases separating them. The CDR3 length is 13 residues. The CDR3 nucleotides are TGTGCCAGCAGTTATTCCCAAACCTACGAGCAGTACTTC. It encodes CASSYSQTYEQYF.

This clonotype was counted at least ten times. The chain has TRBV5-5 and TRBJ1-2; the D is unclear. The CDR3 has 15 amino acids. CDR1 is SGHKS, CDR2 YYEKEE, per germline (reference sequence). Trimming pared 0 bases from V and 3 bases from J, leaving 12 bases between. The CDR3 region is CASSLEVTYYYGYTF. CDR3 in DNA: TGTGCCAGCAGCTTGGAGGTGACTTACTACTATGGCTACACCTTC. The entire variable domain, with the rest obtained from reference TRBV5-5 and TRBJ1-2, is as follows: DAGVTQSPTHLIKTRGQQVTLRCSPISGHKSVSWYQQVLGQGPQFIFQYYEKEERGRGNFPDRFSARQFPNYSSELNVNALLLGDSALYLCASSLEVTYYYGYTFGSGTRLTVV.

The chain employs TRBV6-6 and TRBJ1-2, with 8 bases that match TRBD1. J was trimmed by 4 bases and V by 0 bases; bases with no gene match: 4. Germline CDR1 reads MNHNY; CDR2 reads SVGAGI (reference sequence). The CDR3 has 15 amino acids. The CDR3 DNA sequence: TGTGCCAGCAGTTACTCACAGGGGGGACGCTATGGCTACACCTTC. This encodes CASSYSQGGRYGYTF.

This clonotype was seen only a few times. The J gene is TRBJ2-2, the V gene TRBV4-1; perhaps D is TRBD1 or TRBD2 (7 bases each). V lost 6 bases to trimming and J lost 1 base, with 18 bases between them. Germline CDR1 reads MGHRA; CDR2 reads YSYEKL. This CDR3 has 17 residues. CDR3 sequence (DNA): TGCGCCAGCAGTTCCCAGCCCAGGGGGGGGAACACCGGGGAGCTGTTTTTT. Its translation: CASSSQPRGGNTGELFF.

The chain links TRBV4-3 to TRBJ2-5, with TRBD2 as a possible D gene (5 bases). Germline CDR1 reads LGHNA; CDR2 reads YSLEER. This CDR3 spans 15 amino acids. The V end lost 1 base, the J end lost 5 bases, and 14 bases lay between the germline ends. CDR3 protein: CASSQGTVSGETQYF. DNA for the CDR3: TGCGCCAGCAGCCAAGGGACGGTGTCGGGGGAGACCCAGTACTTC.

This clonotype was seen more than once but under ten times. V gene TRBV30 combines with J gene TRBJ1-1; D gene unclear. Germline lookup yields CDR1 GTSNPN and CDR2 SVGIG (reference sequence). This CDR3 has 13 amino acids. V lost 0 bases and J 0 bases, leaving 5 bases between the germline ends. The CDR3 loop is CAWSVSVNTEAFF. CDR3 bases: TGTGCCTGGAGTGTATCGGTGAACACTGAAGCTTTCTTT.

This clonotype was observed a handful of times. V is TRBV20-1 and J is TRBJ2-4; no firm D call. The CDR3 runs 11 residues. V lost 1 base to trimming and J lost 6 bases, with 4 bases between them. Germline-derived CDR1 and CDR2 are DFQATT and SNEGSKA (reference sequence). The DNA of the CDR3 is TGCAGTGCTAGAGGTTCAAACATTCAGTACTTC. This encodes CSARGSNIQYF.